Listed below are T cell receptor beta chains from one sample, sequenced in a study of response to subunit inactivated influenza vaccine. TCRdb itself ran the RT-PCR reads through MiXCR, one entry per CDR3 protein. The sample holds approximately 480,000 distinct CDR3 sequences, about a tenth seen once. Material: PBMCs from blood, obtained around seven weeks after vaccination. The source of these receptors is a man in his fifties or sixties who received an inactivated influenza vaccine. Each CDR3 is given with its conserved first and last residue. A D gene is named only where the DNA matches it firmly. Not every row has a clone size; where given, it reads once, few, many or a size class.

d_call	v_call	clone_size	j_call	cdr3_nt	cdr3_aa
NA	TRBV4-2	few	TRBJ2-7	TGTGCCAGCAGCCAAGTATCGGACTCCAACGCCTACGAGCAGTACTTC	CASSQVSDSNAYEQYF
TRBD2	TRBV5-6	NA	TRBJ2-7	TGTGCCAGCAGCTTACTAGCGGGAGCGGTAAACTACGAGCAGTACTTC	CASSLLAGAVNYEQYF
TRBD1	TRBV20-1	few	TRBJ2-5	TGCAGTGCTAGGTTAGGGGGCGAGGAGACCCAGTACTTC	CSARLGGEETQYF
TRBD2	TRBV4-3	few	TRBJ2-1	TGCGCCAGCAGCCAGACCGGGACTAGGGAGCAGTTCTTC	CASSQTGTREQFF
TRBD1	TRBV20-1	few	TRBJ2-2	TGCAGTGCGGGGCGCTACAGGGGATCCACCGGGGAGCTGTTTTTT	CSAGRYRGSTGELFF
NA	TRBV20-1	many	TRBJ2-5	TGCAGTATATCCAGGACAGTAAAAGAGACCCAGTACTTC	CSISRTVKETQYF
TRBD1	TRBV12-3/TRBV12-4	few	TRBJ2-7	TGTGCCAGCAGCAAAGGACAGGGAACCTACGAGCAGTACTTC	CASSKGQGTYEQYF
NA	TRBV12-3/TRBV12-4	NA	TRBJ2-2	TGTGCCAGCAGTTTAGTGGAGTTGAGGACCGGGGAGCTGTTTTTT	CASSLVELRTGELFF
NA	TRBV4-3	NA	TRBJ2-1	TGCGCCAGCAGCCCTGAGGGACACAATGAGCAGTTCTTC	CASSPEGHNEQFF
NA	TRBV12-3/TRBV12-4	few	TRBJ2-6	TGTGCCAGCAGTTCTCGAGATGCCTCTGGGGCCAACGTCCTGACTTTC	CASSSRDASGANVLTF
TRBD1	TRBV2	NA	TRBJ2-5	TGTGCCAGCAACCCGGGACAGGGGTATCAAGAGACCCAGTACTTC	CASNPGQGYQETQYF
NA	TRBV3-1	NA	TRBJ2-5	TGTGCCAGCAGCCAACTTAGGGGGGCCCGGGAGACCCAGTACTTC	CASSQLRGARETQYF
TRBD1	TRBV27	NA	TRBJ2-3	TGTGCCAGCTCAGAGGGGGCCGGCACAGATACGCAGTATTTT	CASSEGAGTDTQYF
NA	TRBV12-3/TRBV12-4	many	TRBJ1-3	TGTGCCAGCAGTCCACGTGGTCTTCGAAGAAACACCATATATTTT	CASSPRGLRRNTIYF
TRBD1	TRBV25-1	many	TRBJ1-4	TGTGCCACCCGGGACAGGGGAGGTAGAAACGAAAAACTGTTTTTT	CATRDRGGRNEKLFF
TRBD1	TRBV29-1	few	TRBJ2-7	TGCAGCGTTGTGGAACGGACAGGCCGCTACGAGCAGTACTTC	CSVVERTGRYEQYF
TRBD2	TRBV7-2	many	TRBJ2-7	TGTGCCAGCAGCTTAGCGCTAGGAATGGCGGGAGTCGGGTACGAGCAGTACTTC	CASSLALGMAGVGYEQYF
NA	TRBV9	few	TRBJ2-7	TGTGCCGCGCTCGAGTGCTACGAGCAGTACTTC	CAALECYEQYF
NA	TRBV4-2	many	TRBJ2-7	TGTGCCAGCAGCCAATCACTAGTATCCACGGCCGAGCAGTACTTC	CASSQSLVSTAEQYF
NA	TRBV5-1	NA	TRBJ2-7	TGCGCCAGCAGCTTGGGCTTCTCCGGGACGGTAGCCTACGAGCAGTACTTC	CASSLGFSGTVAYEQYF
NA	TRBV7-2	NA	TRBJ2-5	TGTGCCAGCAGCTTAAACCTCTTCTTGCCCGGCGAGACCCAGTACTTC	CASSLNLFLPGETQYF
NA	TRBV5-1	many	TRBJ2-1	TGCGCCAGCAGCTTGGACCGACAGCGCAATGAGCAGTTCTTC	CASSLDRQRNEQFF
NA	TRBV5-1	NA	TRBJ2-7	TGCGCCAGCGGCCCCCAGGGACCCTACGAGCAGTACTTC	CASGPQGPYEQYF
NA	TRBV3-1	few	TRBJ1-4	TGTGCCAGCAGCCAAGCCATAAGGGACGGCAAACTGTTTTTT	CASSQAIRDGKLFF
TRBD2	TRBV4-3	many	TRBJ2-1	TGCGCCAGCAGCCAAGATCCGGGGGGAAATGAGCAGTTCTTC	CASSQDPGGNEQFF
NA	TRBV5-4	NA	TRBJ1-2	TGTGCCAGCAGCTCACAGGGCCGGGCAATTGGCTACACCTTC	CASSSQGRAIGYTF
NA	TRBV12-3/TRBV12-4	few	TRBJ2-5	TGTGCCAGCAGCGAGGGGCGCATTGAGACCCAGTACTTC	CASSEGRIETQYF
NA	TRBV6-1	NA	TRBJ2-7	TGTGCCAGCAGTGAAGCGTGGAGGGGGAACGGCGAGCAGTACTTC	CASSEAWRGNGEQYF
TRBD2	TRBV11-2	NA	TRBJ2-2	TGTGCCAGCAGCTTACGAGGCCGCGGGACTACCTATTCAGCTGGGGAGCTGTTTTTT	CASSLRGRGTTYSAGELFF
NA	TRBV7-9	many	TRBJ1-1	TGTGCCAGCACCCTACAGGGCAGAAACACTGAAGCTTTCTTT	CASTLQGRNTEAFF
TRBD1	TRBV29-1	NA	TRBJ1-1	TGCAGCGTTGAATCTTTAACAGGGGCGCGGACTGAAGCTTTCTTT	CSVESLTGARTEAFF
NA	TRBV28	many	TRBJ2-1	TGTGCCAGCAGTCCCATCGGGGCGCTGGGCCACAATGAGCAGTTCTTC	CASSPIGALGHNEQFF
TRBD2	TRBV20-1	few	TRBJ2-5	TGCAGTGCTACCTTCGGCGGGAGGGAGACCCAGTACTTC	CSATFGGRETQYF
TRBD2	TRBV4-3	many	TRBJ2-2	TGCGCCAGCAGCGCCAGACTAGCGGGAGGGAGAACCGGGGAGCTGTTTTTT	CASSARLAGGRTGELFF
NA	TRBV6-5	many	TRBJ1-3	TGTGCCAGCAGTTTCTATATCTCAGGGGCTGGAAACACCATATATTTT	CASSFYISGAGNTIYF
NA	TRBV7-2	many	TRBJ2-1	TGTGCCAGCAGCTTAGTGAGCGCTTTCACCTACAATGAGCAGTTCTTC	CASSLVSAFTYNEQFF
TRBD1	TRBV7-9	many	TRBJ2-7	TGTGCCAGCAGCGGGACAGGTAACTACGAGCAGTACTTC	CASSGTGNYEQYF
NA	TRBV7-2	many	TRBJ2-7	TGTGCCAGCAGCTATACGGGTGGGGACTCCTACGAGCAGTACTTC	CASSYTGGDSYEQYF
NA	TRBV12-3/TRBV12-4	once	TRBJ2-1	TGTGCCACCCGAACAGCGAGCCAATCCTACAATGAGCAGTTCTTC	CATRTASQSYNEQFF
NA	TRBV28	few	TRBJ1-2	TGTGCCAGCAGTTTATGGGGGATGGGTGCTACCGCCTATGGCTACACCTTC	CASSLWGMGATAYGYTF
NA	TRBV30	few	TRBJ2-3	TGTGCCTGGAGTGTAAGCAGGGTCACAGATACGCAGTATTTT	CAWSVSRVTDTQYF
TRBD1	TRBV7-2	many	TRBJ2-5	TGTGCCAGCAGCTTAGGAAGGGCAGGGGGCGGTGAGACCCAGTACTTC	CASSLGRAGGGETQYF
NA	TRBV29-1	many	TRBJ2-2	TGCAGCGCCCAAGTGGGACAGAACACCGGGGAGCTGTTTTTT	CSAQVGQNTGELFF
TRBD1	TRBV14	NA	TRBJ2-7	TGTGCCAGCAGCCAAGGATGGGCAGGGGGCTACGAGCAGTACTTC	CASSQGWAGGYEQYF
TRBD2	TRBV13	few	TRBJ2-1	TGTGCCAGCAGCTCCTCCTCACTAGCGGGAGCATACAATGAGCAGTTCTTC	CASSSSSLAGAYNEQFF
NA	TRBV28	NA	TRBJ2-7	TGTGCCAGCAGTCTTTATACCTACGAGCAGTACTTC	CASSLYTYEQYF
TRBD2	TRBV6-1	few	TRBJ2-1	TGTGCCAGCAGTACGCTAGCGGGAGGGCCCCTTGAGCAGTTCTTC	CASSTLAGGPLEQFF
NA	TRBV5-1	NA	TRBJ2-2	TGCGCCAGCAGCTTGGCCACGACACGAACCGGGGAGCTGTTTTTT	CASSLATTRTGELFF
NA	TRBV27	few	TRBJ1-6	TGTGCCAGCAGTTTTATTTCTTCACCCCTCCACTTT	CASSFISSPLHF
NA	TRBV29-1	many	TRBJ1-5	TGCAGCGTCTCAGGGACCCTGGATCAGCCCCAGCATTTT	CSVSGTLDQPQHF